The clone carrying this T cell receptor beta chain was detected a few times. The sample originates from a study of blood T cell repertoires in COVID-19. Germline V gene data show CDR1 as MNHEY and CDR2 as SVGEGT. The CDR3 totals 15 residues. The V and J ends lost 4 bases and 6 bases, in that order; junction bases with no gene match: 5. TCRdb keeps only in-frame clones here, not all; method: immunoSEQ multiplex PCR. Found here are 200,000 to 250,000 clones, roughly 90% of them singletons; the top ten hold 1.5% to 2%. The chain links TRBV6-2 or TRBV6-3 to TRBJ2-1, with TRBD2 matching over 11 bases. The sequenced sample consisted of peripheral blood. The sequence came from a man aged 40-55 years with active or convalescent COVID-19. The CDR3 is CASSSRGLAVNEQFF. As DNA, the CDR3 is TGTGCCAGCAGTTCTCGGGGACTAGCGGTCAATGAGCAGTTCTTC.